The present T cell receptor (beta chain) was sequenced within a study of PD-1 blockade in classical Hodgkin lymphoma. Measured with immunoSEQ multiplex PCR; TCRdb has only the in-frame clones, and not every one. The data hold about 20,000 clones, with 70% to 85% observed a single time. Time point indicated: cycle 4 day 1 (C4D1), after more than five weeks of nivolumab. Following autologous stem cell transplantation, relapse occurred in every patient, and exposure to brentuximab vedotin varied. Germline CDR1 and CDR2: GTSNPN and SVGIG (reference sequence). The CDR3 covers 14 residues. V gave up 4 bases and J gave up 5 bases; unmatched junction bases: 7.

The gene calls are TRBV30 and TRBJ1-5; 8 bases map to TRBD1. The clonotype originates from a human donor with classical Hodgkin lymphoma. The source was peripheral blood mononuclear cells (PBMCs), collected before the fourth cycle of nivolumab. The CDR3 spells CAWTPNRGDQPQHF. CDR3 bases: TGTGCCTGGACTCCGAACAGGGGGGATCAGCCCCAGCATTTT. Combining the CDR3 with reference TRBV30 and TRBJ1-5 gives the whole variable domain SQTIHQWPATLVQPVGSPLSLECTVEGTSNPNLYWYRQAAGRGLQLLFYSVGIGQISSEVPQNLSASRPQDRQFILSSKKLLLSDSGFYLCAWTPNRGDQPQHFGDGTRLSIL.